This T cell receptor beta chain was captured in a study of shared clonotypes between healthy human individuals. This CDR3 region has 14 residues. Germline loops: CDR1 SGHNT, CDR2 YYREEE (reference sequence). This clone was observed once. The authors split each subset's genomic DNA evenly across several immunoSEQ plates. The method was immunoSEQ multiplex PCR; TCRdb's version includes in-frame clones alone and lacks a portion of them. The sample includes hundreds of thousands of clones, about 96% seen only once; the top ten take 0.05% to 0.07%. The receptor was isolated from a woman aged 30 to 39 in good health. The rearrangement links TRBV5-4 to TRBJ2-5, with D maybe TRBD1 (6 bases). The end of the DNA fits TRBJ2-7 better, so the J call may be wrong. The sample consisted of naive CD4+ T cells sorted from blood. Specified subset: CD45RA+ positively selected. In DNA form, the CDR3 reads TGTGCCAGCAGAAGGTCAGGGGCCGCCCACGAGCAGTACTTC. Translation: CASRRSGAAHEQYF.